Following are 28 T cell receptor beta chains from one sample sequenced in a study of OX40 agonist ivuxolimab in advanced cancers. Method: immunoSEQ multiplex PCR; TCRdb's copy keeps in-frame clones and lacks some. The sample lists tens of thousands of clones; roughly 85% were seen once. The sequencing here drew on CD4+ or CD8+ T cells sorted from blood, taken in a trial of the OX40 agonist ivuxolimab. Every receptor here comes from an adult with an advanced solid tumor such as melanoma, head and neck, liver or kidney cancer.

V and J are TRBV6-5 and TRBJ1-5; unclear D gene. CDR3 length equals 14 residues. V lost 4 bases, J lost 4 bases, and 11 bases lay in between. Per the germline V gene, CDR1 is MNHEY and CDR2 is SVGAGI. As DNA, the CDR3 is TGTGCCAGCAGTTCCAAGATGGGGAATCAGCCCCAGCATTTT. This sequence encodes CASSSKMGNQPQHF.

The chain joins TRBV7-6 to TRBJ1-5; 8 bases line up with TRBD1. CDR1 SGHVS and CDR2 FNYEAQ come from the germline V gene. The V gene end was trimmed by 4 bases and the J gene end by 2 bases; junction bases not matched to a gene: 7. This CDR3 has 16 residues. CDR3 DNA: TGTGCCAGCAGCTCTTCCAGGGGGCGACGCAATCAGCCCCAGCATTTT. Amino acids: CASSSSRGRRNQPQHF.

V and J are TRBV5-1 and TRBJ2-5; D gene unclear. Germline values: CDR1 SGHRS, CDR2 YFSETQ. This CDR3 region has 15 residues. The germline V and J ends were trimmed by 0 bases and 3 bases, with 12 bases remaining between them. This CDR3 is CASSLEQRAEETQYF. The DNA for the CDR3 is TGCGCCAGCAGCTTGGAGCAAAGGGCTGAAGAGACCCAGTACTTC.

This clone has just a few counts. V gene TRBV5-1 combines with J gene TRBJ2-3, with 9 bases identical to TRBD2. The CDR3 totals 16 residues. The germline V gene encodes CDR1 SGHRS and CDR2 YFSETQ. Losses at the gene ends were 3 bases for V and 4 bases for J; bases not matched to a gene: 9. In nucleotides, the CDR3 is TGCGCCAGCAGCTGGTTAGCGGGGGCTAAGGCAGATACGCAGTATTTT. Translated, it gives CASSWLAGAKADTQYF.

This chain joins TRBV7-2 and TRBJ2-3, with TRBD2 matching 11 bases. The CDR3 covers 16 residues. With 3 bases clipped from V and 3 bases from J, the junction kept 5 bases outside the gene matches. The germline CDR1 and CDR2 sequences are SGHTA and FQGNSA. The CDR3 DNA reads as TGTGCCAGCAGCTTGGGGACTAGCGGAGGGACAGATACGCAGTATTTT. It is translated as CASSLGTSGGTDTQYF.

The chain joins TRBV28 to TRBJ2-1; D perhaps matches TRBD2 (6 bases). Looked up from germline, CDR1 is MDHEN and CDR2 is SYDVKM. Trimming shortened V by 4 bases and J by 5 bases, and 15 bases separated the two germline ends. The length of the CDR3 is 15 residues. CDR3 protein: CASSSGGLGNNEQFF. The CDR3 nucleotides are TGTGCCAGCAGTTCTGGGGGGTTAGGTAACAATGAGCAGTTCTTC.

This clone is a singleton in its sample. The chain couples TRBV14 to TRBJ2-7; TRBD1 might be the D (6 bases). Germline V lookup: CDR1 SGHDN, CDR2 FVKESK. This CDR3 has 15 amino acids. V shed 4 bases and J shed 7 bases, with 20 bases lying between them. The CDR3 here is CASSRQAGVGWEQYF. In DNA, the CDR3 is TGTGCCAGCAGCCGCCAAGCAGGGGTTGGCTGGGAGCAGTACTTC. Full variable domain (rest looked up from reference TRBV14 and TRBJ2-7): EAGVTQFPSHSVIEKGQTVTLRCDPISGHDNLYWYRRVMGKEIKFLLHFVKESKQDESGMPNNRFLAERTGGTYSTLKVQPAELEDSGVYFCASSRQAGVGWEQYFGPGTRLTVT.

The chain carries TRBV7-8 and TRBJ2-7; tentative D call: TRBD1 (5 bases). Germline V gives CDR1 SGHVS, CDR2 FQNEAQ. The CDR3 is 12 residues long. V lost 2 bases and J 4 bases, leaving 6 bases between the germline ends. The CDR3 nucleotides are TGTGCCAGCAGCTTACAGGGTTACGAGCAGTACTTC. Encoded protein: CASSLQGYEQYF. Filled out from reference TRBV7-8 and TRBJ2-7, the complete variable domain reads GAGVSQSPRYKVAKRGQDVALRCDPISGHVSLFWYQQALGQGPEFLTYFQNEAQLDKSGLPSDRFFAERPEGSVSTLKIQRTQQEDSAVYLCASSLQGYEQYFGPGTRLTVT.

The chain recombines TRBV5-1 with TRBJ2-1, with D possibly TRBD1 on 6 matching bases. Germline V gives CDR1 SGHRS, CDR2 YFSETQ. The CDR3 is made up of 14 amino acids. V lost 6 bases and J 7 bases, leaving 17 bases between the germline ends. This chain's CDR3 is CASTLTLTGNEQFF. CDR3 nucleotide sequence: TGCGCCAGCACCCTTACTCTCACAGGGAATGAGCAGTTCTTC.

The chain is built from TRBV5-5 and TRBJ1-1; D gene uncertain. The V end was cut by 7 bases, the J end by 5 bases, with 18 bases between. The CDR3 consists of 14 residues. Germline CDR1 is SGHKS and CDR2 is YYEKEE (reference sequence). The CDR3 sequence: CASAVGGSRTEAFF. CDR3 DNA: TGTGCCAGCGCGGTTGGTGGGTCTCGTACTGAAGCTTTCTTT.

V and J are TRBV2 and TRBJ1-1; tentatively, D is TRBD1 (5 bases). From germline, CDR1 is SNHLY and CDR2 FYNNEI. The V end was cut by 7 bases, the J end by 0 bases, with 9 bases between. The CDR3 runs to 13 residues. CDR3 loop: CASIRELNTEAFF. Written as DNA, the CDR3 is TGTGCCAGCATCAGGGAGCTGAACACTGAAGCTTTCTTT.

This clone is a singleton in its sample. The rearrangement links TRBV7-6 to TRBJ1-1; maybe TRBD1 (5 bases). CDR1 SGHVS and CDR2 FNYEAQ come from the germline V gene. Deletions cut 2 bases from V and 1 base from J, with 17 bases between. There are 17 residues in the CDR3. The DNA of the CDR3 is TGTGCCAGCAGCTTATCGAACAGGAGTGTAGGGAACACTGAAGCTTTCTTT. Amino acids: CASSLSNRSVGNTEAFF.

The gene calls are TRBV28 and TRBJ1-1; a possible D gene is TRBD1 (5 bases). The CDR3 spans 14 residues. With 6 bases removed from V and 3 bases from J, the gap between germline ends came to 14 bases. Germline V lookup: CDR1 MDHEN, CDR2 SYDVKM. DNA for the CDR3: TGTGCCAGCAGGGAGATGGGGGGGGACACTGAAGCTTTCTTT. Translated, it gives CASREMGGDTEAFF. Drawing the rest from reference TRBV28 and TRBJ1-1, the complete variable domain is DVKVTQSSRYLVKRTGEKVFLECVQDMDHENMFWYRQDPGLGLRLIYFSYDVKMKEKGDIPEGYSVSREKKERFSLILESASTNQTSMYLCASREMGGDTEAFFGQGTRLTVV.

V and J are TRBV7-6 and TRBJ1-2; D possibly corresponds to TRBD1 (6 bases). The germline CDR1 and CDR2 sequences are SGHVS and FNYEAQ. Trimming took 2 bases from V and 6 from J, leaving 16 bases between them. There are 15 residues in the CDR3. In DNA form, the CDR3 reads TGTGCCAGCAGCTTATCCCCCGGGACAATGGATGGCTACACCTTC. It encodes CASSLSPGTMDGYTF. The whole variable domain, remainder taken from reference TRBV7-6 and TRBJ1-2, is GAGVSQSPRYKVTKRGQDVALRCDPISGHVSLYWYRQALGQGPEFLTYFNYEAQQDKSGLPNDRFSAERPEGSISTLTIQRTEQRDSAMYRCASSLSPGTMDGYTFGSGTRLTVV.

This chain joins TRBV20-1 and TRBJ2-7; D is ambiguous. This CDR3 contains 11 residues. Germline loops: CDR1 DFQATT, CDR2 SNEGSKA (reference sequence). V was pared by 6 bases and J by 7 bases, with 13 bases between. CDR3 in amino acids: CSAVLQREQYF. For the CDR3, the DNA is TGCAGTGCAGTCTTGCAAAGAGAGCAGTACTTC.

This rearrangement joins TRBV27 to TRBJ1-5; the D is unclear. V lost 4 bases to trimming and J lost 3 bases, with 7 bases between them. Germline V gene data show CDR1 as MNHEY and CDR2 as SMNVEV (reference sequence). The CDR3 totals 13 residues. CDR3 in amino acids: CASSWADNQPQHF. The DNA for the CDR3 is TGTGCCAGCAGTTGGGCGGACAATCAGCCCCAGCATTTT.

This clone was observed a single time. The DNA for the CDR3 is TGTGCCAGCAGTCTGGACAGGGCGGACTACGAGCAGTACTTC. This gives the protein CASSLDRADYEQYF. The rearrangement uses TRBV5-4 and TRBJ2-7, with 8 nucleotides matching TRBD1. V trimming: 5 bases; J trimming: 3 bases; junction bases outside the gene matches: 7. This CDR3 spans 14 amino acids. The germline V gene encodes CDR1 SGHNT and CDR2 YYREEE (reference sequence). Full variable domain (remainder filled in from reference TRBV5-4 and TRBJ2-7): ETGVTQSPTHLIKTRGQQVTLRCSSQSGHNTVSWYQQALGQGPQFIFQYYREEENGRGNFPPRFSGLQFPNYSSELNVNALELDDSALYLCASSLDRADYEQYFGPGTRLTVT.

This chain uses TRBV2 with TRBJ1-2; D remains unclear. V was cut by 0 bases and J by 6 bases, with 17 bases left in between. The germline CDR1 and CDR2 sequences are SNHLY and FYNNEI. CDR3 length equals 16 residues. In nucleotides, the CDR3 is TGTGCCAGCAGTGAAGCAGAAGCGGTCTACAATAATGGCTACACCTTC. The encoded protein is CASSEAEAVYNNGYTF.

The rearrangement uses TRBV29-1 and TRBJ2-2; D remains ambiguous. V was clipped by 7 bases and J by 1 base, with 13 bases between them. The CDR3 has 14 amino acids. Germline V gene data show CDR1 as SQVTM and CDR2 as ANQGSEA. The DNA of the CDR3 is TGCAGCGCTGGACGGCCCCTGAACACCGGGGAGCTGTTTTTT. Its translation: CSAGRPLNTGELFF.

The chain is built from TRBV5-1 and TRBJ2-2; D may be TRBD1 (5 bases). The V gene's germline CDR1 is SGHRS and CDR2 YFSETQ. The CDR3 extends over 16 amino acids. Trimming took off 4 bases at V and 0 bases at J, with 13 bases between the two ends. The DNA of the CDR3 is TGCGCCAGCAGCCCTAACAGGTATCCGAACACCGGGGAGCTGTTTTTT. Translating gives CASSPNRYPNTGELFF.

CDR3 nucleotide sequence: TGTGCCAGCAGTCTTGGGGACGGGGTTGACACTGAAGCTTTCTTT. Its protein is CASSLGDGVDTEAFF. This rearrangement joins TRBV11-1 to TRBJ1-1; D may be TRBD1 (5 bases). The CDR3 runs 15 residues. Germline loops: CDR1 SGHAT, CDR2 FQDESV (reference sequence). V was cut by 6 bases and J by 3 bases, with 17 bases left in between.

As DNA, the CDR3 is TGTGCCAGTACTCCTACAGGGGTCCAAGAGACCCAGTACTTC. Amino acids: CASTPTGVQETQYF. The V call is TRBV19, the J call TRBJ2-5; 7 positions match TRBD1. This CDR3 spans 14 amino acids. Germline CDR1 LNHDA, CDR2 SQIVND (reference sequence). V was clipped by 7 bases and J by 1 base; unmatched bases: 6.

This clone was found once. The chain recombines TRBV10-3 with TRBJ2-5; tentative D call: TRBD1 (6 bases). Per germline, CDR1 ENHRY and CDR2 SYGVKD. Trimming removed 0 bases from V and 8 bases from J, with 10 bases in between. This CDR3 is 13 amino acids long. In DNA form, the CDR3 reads TGTGCCATCAGTGAGTCGACGGACAGCACCCAGTACTTC. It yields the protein CAISESTDSTQYF.

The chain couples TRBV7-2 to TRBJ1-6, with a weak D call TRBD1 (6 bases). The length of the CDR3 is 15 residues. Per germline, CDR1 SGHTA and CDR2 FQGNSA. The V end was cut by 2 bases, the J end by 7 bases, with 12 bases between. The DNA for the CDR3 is TGTGCCAGCAGCTTATGGGCAGGGGAAAATTCACCCCTCCACTTT. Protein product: CASSLWAGENSPLHF.

The chain's CDR3 is CASSLALAGVGNIQYF. In nucleotides, the CDR3 is TGTGCCAGCAGCTTGGCCCTAGCGGGGGTCGGGAACATTCAGTACTTC. The chain links TRBV5-4 to TRBJ2-4, with 10 bases fitting TRBD2. The CDR3 has 16 amino acids. Germline-derived CDR1 and CDR2 are SGHNT and YYREEE (reference sequence). V dropped 0 bases and J dropped 7; count of bases not matched to a gene: 7.

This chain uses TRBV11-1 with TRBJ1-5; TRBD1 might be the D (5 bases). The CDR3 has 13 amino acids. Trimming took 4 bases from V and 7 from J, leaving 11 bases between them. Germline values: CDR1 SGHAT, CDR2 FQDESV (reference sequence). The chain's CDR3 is CASSWGSNQPQHF. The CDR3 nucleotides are TGTGCCAGCAGCTGGGGGTCAAACCAGCCCCAGCATTTT.

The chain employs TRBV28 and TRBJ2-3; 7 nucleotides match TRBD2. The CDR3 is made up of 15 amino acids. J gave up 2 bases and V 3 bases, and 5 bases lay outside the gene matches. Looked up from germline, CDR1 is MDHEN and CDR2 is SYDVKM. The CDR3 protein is CASSFGTTFTDTQYF. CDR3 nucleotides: TGTGCCAGCAGTTTCGGGACTACCTTCACAGATACGCAGTATTTT.

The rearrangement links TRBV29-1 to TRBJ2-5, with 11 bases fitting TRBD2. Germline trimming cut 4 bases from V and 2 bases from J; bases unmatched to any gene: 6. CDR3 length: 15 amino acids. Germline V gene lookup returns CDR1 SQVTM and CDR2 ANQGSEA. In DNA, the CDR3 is TGCAGCGTTGCGGGACTAGCGGCGATACAAGAGACCCAGTACTTC. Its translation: CSVAGLAAIQETQYF.